Below are 18 T cell receptor beta chains sequenced from a single sample in a study of blood T cells in healthy people across ages. Next came a second PCR, run for about 7 to 12 cycles, which used a sample-barcoded 5' primer along with a J-beta primer mix. One entry per CDR3 protein results from TCRdb running MiXCR on the 5' RACE reads. The sample shows approximately 900,000 distinct CDR3 sequences, 25% to 35% of them seen only once. The data also belong to a second study, concerning T cells of mothers and their children.

Material for sequencing was blood. The receptors were gathered from a woman aged 40 to 55 in good health.

Comment on this clonotype: A much larger clone differs by one base, so this may be a read error. The chain recombines TRBV29-1 with TRBJ2-7, with D unresolved. The germline CDR1 and CDR2 sequences are SQVTM and ANQGSEA. Between the trimmed V and J ends, which lost 4 bases and 7 bases, there was a span of 8 bases. This CDR3 contains 10 residues. In nucleotides, the CDR3 is TGCAGCGTTGGAGGTGAGGAGCAGTACTTC. This codes for CSVGGEEQYF.

In this sample, this clonotype turned up many times. This chain joins TRBV7-2 and TRBJ2-3, with no clear D. V lost 2 bases, J lost 0 bases, and 9 bases lay in between. This CDR3 spans 15 amino acids. Germline-derived CDR1 and CDR2 are SGHTA and FQGNSA. CDR3: CASSLWQTSTDTQYF. In DNA, the CDR3 is TGTGCCAGCAGCTTATGGCAAACGAGCACAGATACGCAGTATTTT.

The chain links TRBV9 to TRBJ2-3; TRBD1 might be the D (5 bases). Germline loops: CDR1 SGDLS, CDR2 YYNGEE. Trimming took 2 bases from V and 0 from J, leaving 13 bases between them. The CDR3 is made up of 16 amino acids. The CDR3 nucleotides are TGTGCCAGCAGCGTGGGCAGGGCTCCTAGCACAGATACGCAGTATTTT. It yields the protein CASSVGRAPSTDTQYF.

The rearrangement uses TRBV20-1 and TRBJ1-2, with 8 positions matching TRBD1. Germline-derived CDR1 and CDR2 are DFQATT and SNEGSKA (reference sequence). V lost 5 bases to trimming and J lost 4 bases; unmatched junction nucleotides: 15. This CDR3 spans 16 amino acids. CDR3 region: CSAGARTGRIGYGYTF. As DNA, the CDR3 is TGCAGTGCTGGAGCCCGGACAGGGCGAATTGGCTATGGCTACACCTTC.

There are a few counts of this clonotype. This rearrangement joins TRBV6-2 or TRBV6-3 to TRBJ1-5, with D perhaps TRBD1 (5 bases). V was shortened by 4 bases and J by 8 bases, with 18 bases between the two germline ends. CDR1 and CDR2 (germline): MNHEY, SVGEGT. The CDR3 consists of 15 residues. The CDR3 DNA is TGTGCCAGCAGTTCGTACCCCGGGACGGCGGAGCCCCAGCATTTT. It specifies CASSSYPGTAEPQHF.

This clonotype was picked up many times. The chain uses TRBV29-1 and TRBJ2-7; TRBD1 or TRBD2 may be the D gene (5 bases each). This CDR3 comprises 12 residues. Germline V CDR1 and CDR2: SQVTM, ANQGSEA. V lost 6 bases and J 2 bases, leaving 11 bases between the germline ends. The CDR3 protein is CSVGDGTYEQYF. The CDR3 DNA is TGCAGCGTAGGGGACGGTACCTACGAGCAGTACTTC.

This chain uses TRBV18 with TRBJ1-1; no firm D call. V was pared by 5 bases and J by 3 bases, with 13 bases between. Germline-derived CDR1 and CDR2 are KGHSH and LQKENI. This CDR3 contains 14 residues. CDR3 sequence: CASSGFRWDTEAFF. The CDR3 bases are TGTGCCAGCTCAGGTTTTAGATGGGACACTGAAGCTTTCTTT.

The chain links TRBV7-8 to TRBJ1-2; no reliable D call. This CDR3 is 15 amino acids long. Per germline, CDR1 SGHVS and CDR2 FQNEAQ. The germline V and J ends were trimmed by 1 base and 1 base, with 10 bases remaining between them. CDR3 residues: CASSLDSTDNYGYTF. The CDR3 nucleotides are TGTGCCAGCAGCTTAGATTCTACCGATAACTATGGCTACACCTTC.

This sequence joins TRBV20-1 and TRBJ1-3; D is uncertain. Germline CDR1 DFQATT, CDR2 SNEGSKA (reference sequence). V was cut by 0 bases and J by 1 base, with 4 bases left in between. CDR3 size: 13 residues. CDR3 residues: CSARDSSGNTIYF. The CDR3 DNA is TGCAGTGCTAGAGACAGTTCTGGAAACACCATATATTTT.

This clonotype showed up just a few times. J is TRBJ2-1 and V is TRBV5-1; weak D call: TRBD1 (5 bases). V gave up 9 bases and J gave up 1 base, with 29 bases separating them. The CDR3 extends over 19 amino acids. The germline gives CDR1 SGHRS, CDR2 YFSETQ. The CDR3: CAIRGPPGPRVVSYNEQFF. DNA for the CDR3: TGCGCCATCCGAGGCCCGCCGGGCCCCAGGGTAGTATCCTACAATGAGCAGTTCTTC.

The chain is built from TRBV11-2 and TRBJ1-2; 8 nucleotides line up with TRBD1. V trimming: 5 bases; J trimming: 5 bases; junction bases outside the gene matches: 10. Germline CDR1 reads SGHAT; CDR2 reads FQNNGV. The CDR3 is 15 amino acids. For the CDR3, the DNA is TGTGCCAGCAGCCAGACCGACAGGGGAGGGTATGGCTACACCTTC. Protein product: CASSQTDRGGYGYTF.

The chain couples TRBV7-6 to TRBJ2-4; TRBD2 matches at 8 bases. The CDR3 sequence is 13 residues long. Germline V gene sequence: CDR1 SGHVS, CDR2 FNYEAQ. The J segment lost 13 bases and the V segment lost 10 bases, leaving 15 bases of the junction unmatched. The CDR3: CATSTGTRNEQYF. The CDR3 bases are TGTGCCACCTCAACCGGGACTAGAAACGAACAGTACTTC.

This clonotype has just a few counts. This chain links TRBV2 with TRBJ2-7; D is unresolved. Germline values: CDR1 SNHLY, CDR2 FYNNEI. This CDR3 spans 15 amino acids. V was trimmed by 2 bases and J by 0 bases, leaving 11 bases between them. This CDR3 is CASSERVRSSYEQYF. DNA of the CDR3: TGTGCCAGCAGTGAACGGGTCAGGAGCTCCTACGAGCAGTACTTC. The full variable domain, in which reference TRBV2 and TRBJ2-7 provide the parts outside the CDR3, is EPEVTQTPSHQVTQMGQEVILRCVPISNHLYFYWYRQILGQKVEFLVSFYNNEISEKSEIFDDQFSVERPDGSNFTLKIRSTKLEDSAMYFCASSERVRSSYEQYFGPGTRLTVT.

This clonotype was counted only a few times. The gene calls are TRBV27 and TRBJ2-5; the match to TRBD2 covers 15 bases. J lost 2 bases, V lost 5 bases, and 6 bases had no gene match. The CDR3 is made up of 17 amino acids. From germline, CDR1 is MNHEY and CDR2 SMNVEV (reference sequence). Here the CDR3 reads CASSPGTSGGPQETQYF. CDR3 DNA sequence: TGTGCCAGCAGTCCCGGGACTAGCGGGGGGCCTCAAGAGACCCAGTACTTC.

The chain has TRBV5-1 and TRBJ1-2; D might be TRBD1 (5 bases). Germline-derived CDR1 and CDR2 are SGHRS and YFSETQ. The V and J ends lost 0 bases and 4 bases respectively, with 10 bases between them. This CDR3 comprises 14 residues. The CDR3 bases are TGCGCCAGCAGCTTGGATACGGGGACCTATGGCTACACCTTC. Translated, it gives CASSLDTGTYGYTF.

This clonotype appeared a few times. V usage is TRBV4-1 and J usage is TRBJ1-2; 7 bases agree with TRBD1. Germline-derived CDR1 and CDR2 are MGHRA and YSYEKL. The CDR3 extends over 14 amino acids. J lost 8 bases, V lost 3 bases, and 9 bases had no gene match. CDR3 in amino acids: CASSHGQALDGYTF. DNA for the CDR3: TGCGCCAGCAGCCACGGACAGGCCCTGGACGGCTACACCTTC.

This sequence joins TRBV2 and TRBJ1-5; 7 bases align to TRBD1. V trimming: 4 bases; J trimming: 3 bases; junction bases outside the gene matches: 6. Germline V gene lookup returns CDR1 SNHLY and CDR2 FYNNEI. The CDR3 is made up of 15 amino acids. CDR3 region: CASSARDRNNQPQHF. The CDR3 DNA sequence: TGTGCCAGCAGTGCACGGGACAGAAACAATCAGCCCCAGCATTTT.

This clonotype appeared once. Its ends do not fully match the called genes, so a read error is possible. The V call is TRBV7-2, the J call TRBJ2-5; D is perhaps TRBD1 (6 bases). The DNA end is more similar to TRBJ2-7, so the J call may be wrong. CDR1 SGHTA and CDR2 FQGNSA come from the germline V gene. The CDR3 runs 12 residues. Here the CDR3 reads CAGSLGGAEQYF. CDR3 nucleotide sequence: TGTGCCGGCAGCCTAGGGGGTGCCGAGCAGTACTTC.